What follows is one TCR beta chain and its context. Its antigen is still unknown. The sample is drawn from a study of beta chain features in type 1 diabetes. Overall study results and limits: Within the patient group, naive, central memory and Treg TCRB repertoires appeared more similar to each other than within healthy donors. Although PCR might favor shorter templates, it would do so equally in patients and controls.

The investigators reverse transcribed all of the isolated RNA, so they sequenced expressed TCRB transcripts. Sequencing was performed with immunoSEQ multiplex PCR; in TCRdb, only in-frame clones are kept and a portion is missing. The sample has 680,000 or so clones, roughly a sixth seen once. V was clipped by 5 bases and J by 8 bases, with 18 bases between them. Per germline, CDR1 MDHEN and CDR2 SYDVKM. The CDR3 runs 14 residues. The source material was naive CD4+ T cells from blood. This TCR was sampled from a young man in good health. This chain joins TRBV28 and TRBJ1-2, with D perhaps matching TRBD1 (6 bases). The CDR3 sequence: CASSPHPGQFGYTF. The CDR3 coding sequence is TGTGCCAGCAGTCCACACCCAGGACAGTTCGGCTACACCTTC.